One TCR beta chain is described in this entry. The sample originates from a study of patients and donors after allogeneic stem cell transplantation. Each CDR3 protein is one row after TCRdb ran MiXCR on the RT-PCR reads. The sample yields roughly 940,000 distinct CDR3 sequences, about a sixth seen once. Germline V gives CDR1 LGHNA, CDR2 YNFKEQ. There are 14 residues in the CDR3. V lost 7 bases and J 4 bases, leaving 16 bases between the germline ends. The sample taken for sequencing was blood, either unsorted or a sorted T cell fraction (not recorded which). This chain uses TRBV4-2 with TRBJ1-1; D is possibly TRBD1 (6 bases). This clonotype was sampled from a human donor who was either an allogeneic HSCT recipient or a stem cell or donor lymphocyte infusion donor (not recorded which). It is not recorded whose cells these are; they may come from a transplant donor. In DNA form, the CDR3 reads TGTGCCAGCAAGGACAGTAGATTGATCACTGAAGCTTTCTTT. This encodes CASKDSRLITEAFF.